The present entry profiles one TCR beta chain with its context. The junction differs from germline at one of its ends, possibly a read error. TCRdb analysed the 5' RACE reads with MiXCR anew, one entry per CDR3 protein. The table records 1.5 million to 2 million distinct CDR3 sequences, more than 30% of them present only once. This entry is derived from a study of identical twins. Germline loops: CDR1 MDHEN, CDR2 SYDVKM. The CDR3 length is 12 residues. Sequencing used cord blood. This TCR derives from a newborn girl in good health. V gene TRBV28 combines with J gene TRBJ2-3; D is uncertain. For the CDR3, the DNA is TGTGCCAGCAGAAGAATGCCAGATGCGCAGTATTTT. Its protein product is CASRRMPDAQYF.